This T cell receptor beta chain came from a study of vaccination and CD4 T cells after COVID-19. As for the study in general: Post-vaccine sample collection happened at a median of approximately 10 weeks after dose two, ranging 14 to 241.

With the Oncomine TCR Beta short-read assay, DNA from cultured CD4+ T cells was sequenced. In TCRdb, the PCR reads were re-called with MiXCR into one record per CDR3 protein. Here the sample spans about 25,000 distinct CDR3 sequences, over 45% being singletons. A note on this clonotype: The antigen is unknown.

V lost 7 bases, J lost 2 bases, and 13 bases lay in between. The CDR3 consists of 14 residues. The germline V gene encodes CDR1 MNHEY and CDR2 SVGEGT. Treatment defined: approximately 9-day PBMC culture with coronavirus spike peptide pools or control peptides (ViraFEST assay). The material sequenced was CD4+ T cells from blood, cultured in vitro. This clonotype was sampled from a human donor who had recovered from COVID-19. This chain uses TRBV6-2 or TRBV6-3 with TRBJ2-3; D not resolved. Written as DNA, the CDR3 is TGTGCCAGCAAAAAGGAGAAATCCACAGATACGCAGTATTTT. As protein: CASKKEKSTDTQYF.